A selection of T cell receptor beta chains follows, all from one sample in a study of early T cells in non-severe SARS-CoV-2 infection. TCRdb re-analysed the 5' RACE reads in MiXCR, keeping a single row per CDR3 protein. This table holds 35,000 to 40,000 distinct CDR3 sequences, roughly 6% found once. Sequencing was carried out using whole blood. The receptor set was obtained from an adult who was a healthcare worker with PCR-confirmed SARS-CoV-2 infection or an uninfected control (not recorded which). Each CDR3 is given with its conserved first and last residue. Each record gives: D gene, J gene, clone size, V gene, CDR3 DNA, CDR3 protein. D genes are given only for firm matches. Expanded clones get a size class; other rows say once, few or many, or leave the size out.

>TRBD2|TRBJ2-3|few|TRBV2
TGTGCCAGCAGTCTAGCGGGAGCAGATACGCAGTATTTT
CASSLAGADTQYF
>.|TRBJ1-1|.|TRBV6-5
TGTGCCAGCAGCTCCTTGCCCGGGGGAGCTTTCTTT
CASSSLPGGAFF
>.|TRBJ2-5|few|TRBV5-1
TGCGCCAGCAGCTTGTTCGAAGAAGAGACCCAGTACTTC
CASSLFEEETQYF
>.|TRBJ2-1|many|TRBV7-9
TGTGCCAGCAGCTTACCGGGAAGGACCTACAATGAGCAGTTCTTC
CASSLPGRTYNEQFF
>.|TRBJ2-1|.|TRBV2
TGTGCCAGCAATGGGCCTAGCCATGAGCAGTTCTTC
CASNGPSHEQFF
>.|TRBJ2-7|many|TRBV6-5
TGTGCCAGCAGTTACTCGAGGGGGGGCTACGAGCAGTACTTC
CASSYSRGGYEQYF
>.|TRBJ2-7|many|TRBV7-8
TGTGCCAGCAGCTTAGCGCCTACAGGGAGCTCCTACGAGCAGTACTTC
CASSLAPTGSSYEQYF
>.|TRBJ1-6|many|TRBV30
TGTGCCTGGACCCCCGGGAGGGGGTGGAATTCACCCCTCCACTTT
CAWTPGRGWNSPLHF
>TRBD1|TRBJ2-7|.|TRBV12-3/TRBV12-4
TGTGCCAGCAGTTTCGGTGGGACAGGGGTTACCTACGAGCAGTACTTC
CASSFGGTGVTYEQYF
>TRBD2|TRBJ2-5|few|TRBV6-1
TGTGCCAGCAGTGAAGCTCTAGCGGGGGGCCAAGAGACCCAGTACTTC
CASSEALAGGQETQYF
>TRBD2|TRBJ2-7|.|TRBV5-4
TGTGCCAGCGGTCCTAGCGGGAGAGGCCACGAGCAGCACTTC
CASGPSGRGHEQHF
>TRBD2|TRBJ2-3|.|TRBV7-3
TGTGCCAGCAGCTTAGGAATCGGGACTAGCAGTACAGATACGCAGTATTTT
CASSLGIGTSSTDTQYF
>TRBD1|TRBJ2-7|.|TRBV2
TGTGCCAGCAGTGAAAGGGGACAGATCTACGAGCAGTACTTC
CASSERGQIYEQYF
>.|TRBJ1-1|many|TRBV7-6
TGTGCCAGCAGCCCCCGGTCCCTTGGGAACACTGAAGCTTTCTTT
CASSPRSLGNTEAFF
>.|TRBJ2-7|many|TRBV27
TGTGCCAGCAGTATTACAGGTCGTAGCAATGAGGAGCAGTACTTC
CASSITGRSNEEQYF
>TRBD1|TRBJ1-2|many|TRBV12-3/TRBV12-4
TGTGCCAGCAGTCTCTGGGACAGCCCCACTAGTTATGGCTACACCTTC
CASSLWDSPTSYGYTF